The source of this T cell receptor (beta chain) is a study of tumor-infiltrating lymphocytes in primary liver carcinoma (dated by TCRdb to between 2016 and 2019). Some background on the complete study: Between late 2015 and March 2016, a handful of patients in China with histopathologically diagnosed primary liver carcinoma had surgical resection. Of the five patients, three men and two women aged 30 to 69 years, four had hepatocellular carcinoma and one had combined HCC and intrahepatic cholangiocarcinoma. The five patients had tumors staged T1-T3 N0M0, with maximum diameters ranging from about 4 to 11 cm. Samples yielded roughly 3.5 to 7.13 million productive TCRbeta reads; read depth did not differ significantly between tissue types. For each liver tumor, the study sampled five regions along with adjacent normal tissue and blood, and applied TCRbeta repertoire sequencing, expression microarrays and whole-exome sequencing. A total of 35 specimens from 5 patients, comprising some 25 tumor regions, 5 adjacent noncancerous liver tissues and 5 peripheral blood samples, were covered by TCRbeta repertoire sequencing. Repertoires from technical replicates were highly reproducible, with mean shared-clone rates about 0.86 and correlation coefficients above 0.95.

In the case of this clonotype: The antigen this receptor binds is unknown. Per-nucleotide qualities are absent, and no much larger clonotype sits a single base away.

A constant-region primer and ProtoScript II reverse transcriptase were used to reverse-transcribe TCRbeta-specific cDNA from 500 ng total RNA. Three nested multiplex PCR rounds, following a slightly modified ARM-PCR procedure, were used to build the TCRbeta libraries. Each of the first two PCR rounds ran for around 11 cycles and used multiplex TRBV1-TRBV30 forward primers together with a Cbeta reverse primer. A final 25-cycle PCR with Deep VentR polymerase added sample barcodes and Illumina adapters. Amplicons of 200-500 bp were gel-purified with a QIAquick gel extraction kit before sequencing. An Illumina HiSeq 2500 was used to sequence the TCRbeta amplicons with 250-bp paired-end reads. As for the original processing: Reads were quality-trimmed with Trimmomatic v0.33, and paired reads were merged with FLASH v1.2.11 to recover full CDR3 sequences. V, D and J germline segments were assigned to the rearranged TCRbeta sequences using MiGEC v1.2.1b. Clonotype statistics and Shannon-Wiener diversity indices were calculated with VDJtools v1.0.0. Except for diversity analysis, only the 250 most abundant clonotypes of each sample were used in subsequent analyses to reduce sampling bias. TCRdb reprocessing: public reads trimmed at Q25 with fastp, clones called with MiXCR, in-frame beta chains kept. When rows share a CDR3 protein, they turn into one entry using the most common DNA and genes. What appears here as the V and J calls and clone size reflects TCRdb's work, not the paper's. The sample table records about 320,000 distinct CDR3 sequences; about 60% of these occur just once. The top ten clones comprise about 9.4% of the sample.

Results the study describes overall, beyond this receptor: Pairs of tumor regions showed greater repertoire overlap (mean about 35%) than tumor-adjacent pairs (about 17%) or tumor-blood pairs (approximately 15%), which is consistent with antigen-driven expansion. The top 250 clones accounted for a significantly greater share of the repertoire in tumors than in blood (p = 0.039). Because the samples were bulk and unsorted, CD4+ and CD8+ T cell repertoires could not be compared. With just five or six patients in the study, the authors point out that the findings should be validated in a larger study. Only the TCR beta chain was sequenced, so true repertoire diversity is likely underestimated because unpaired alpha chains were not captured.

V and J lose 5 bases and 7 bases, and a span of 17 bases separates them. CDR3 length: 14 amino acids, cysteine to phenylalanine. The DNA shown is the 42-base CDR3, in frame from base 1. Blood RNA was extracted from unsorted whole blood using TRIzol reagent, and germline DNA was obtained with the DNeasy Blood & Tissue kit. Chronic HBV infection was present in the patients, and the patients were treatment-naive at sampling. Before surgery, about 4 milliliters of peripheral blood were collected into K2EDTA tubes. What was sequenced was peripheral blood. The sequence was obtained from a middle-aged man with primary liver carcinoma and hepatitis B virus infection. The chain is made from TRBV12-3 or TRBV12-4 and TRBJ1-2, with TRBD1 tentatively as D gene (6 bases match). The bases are TGTGCCAGCAGTCCAGGGGCGGGGGGAGCTGGCTACACCTTC. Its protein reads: CASSPGAGGAGYTF.